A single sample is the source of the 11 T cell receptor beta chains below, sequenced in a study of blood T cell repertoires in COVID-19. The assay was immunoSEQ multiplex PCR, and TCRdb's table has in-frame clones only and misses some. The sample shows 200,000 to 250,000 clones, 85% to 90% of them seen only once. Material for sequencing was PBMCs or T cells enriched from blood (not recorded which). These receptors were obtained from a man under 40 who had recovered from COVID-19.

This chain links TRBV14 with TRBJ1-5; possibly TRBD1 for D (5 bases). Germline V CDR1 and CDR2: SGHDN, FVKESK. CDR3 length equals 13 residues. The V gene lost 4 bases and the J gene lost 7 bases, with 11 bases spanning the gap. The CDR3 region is CASSPNSGQPQHF. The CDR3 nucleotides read TGTGCCAGCAGCCCCAATTCAGGGCAGCCCCAGCATTTT.

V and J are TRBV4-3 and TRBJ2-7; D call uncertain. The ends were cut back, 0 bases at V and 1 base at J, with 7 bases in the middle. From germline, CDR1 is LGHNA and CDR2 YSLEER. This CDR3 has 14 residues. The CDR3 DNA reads TGCGCCAGCAGCCAAGACAGGCCGTCCTACGAGCAGTACTTC. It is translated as CASSQDRPSYEQYF.

The CDR3 loop is CASSYSNRAGNTIYF. The CDR3, as DNA: TGTGCCAGCAGTTACTCGAACAGGGCTGGAAACACCATATATTTT. The chain carries TRBV6-5 and TRBJ1-3; D perhaps matches TRBD1 (6 bases). This CDR3 has 15 amino acids. CDR1 and CDR2 (germline): MNHEY, SVGAGI. V was cut by 0 bases and J by 2 bases, with 8 bases left in between.

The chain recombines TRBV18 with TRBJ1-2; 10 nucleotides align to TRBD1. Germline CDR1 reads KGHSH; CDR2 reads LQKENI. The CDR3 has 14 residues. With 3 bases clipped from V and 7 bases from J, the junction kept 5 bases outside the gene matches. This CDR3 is CASSPGQGVGGYTF. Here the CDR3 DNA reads TGTGCCAGCTCACCCGGACAGGGGGTTGGTGGCTACACCTTC.

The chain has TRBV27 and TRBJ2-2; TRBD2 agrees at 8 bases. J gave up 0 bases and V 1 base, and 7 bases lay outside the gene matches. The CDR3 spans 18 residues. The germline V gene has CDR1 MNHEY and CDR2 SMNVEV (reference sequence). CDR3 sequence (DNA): TGTGCCAGCAGTTTATGGTCGGGGGGGGTCGCGAACACCGGGGAGCTGTTTTTT. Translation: CASSLWSGGVANTGELFF.

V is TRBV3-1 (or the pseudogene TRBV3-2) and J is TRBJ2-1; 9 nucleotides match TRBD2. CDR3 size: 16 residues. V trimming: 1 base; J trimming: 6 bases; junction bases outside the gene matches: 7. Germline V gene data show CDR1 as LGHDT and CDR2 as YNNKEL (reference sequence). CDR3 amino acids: CASSQGLTSGINEQFF. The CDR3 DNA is TGTGCCAGCAGCCAAGGGTTGACTAGCGGAATCAATGAGCAGTTCTTC.

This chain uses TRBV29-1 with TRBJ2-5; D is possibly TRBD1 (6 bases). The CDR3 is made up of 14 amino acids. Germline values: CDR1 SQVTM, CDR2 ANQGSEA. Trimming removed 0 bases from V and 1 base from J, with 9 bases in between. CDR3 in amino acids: CSVEDPGAQETQYF. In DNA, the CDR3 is TGCAGCGTTGAAGATCCAGGGGCCCAAGAGACCCAGTACTTC.

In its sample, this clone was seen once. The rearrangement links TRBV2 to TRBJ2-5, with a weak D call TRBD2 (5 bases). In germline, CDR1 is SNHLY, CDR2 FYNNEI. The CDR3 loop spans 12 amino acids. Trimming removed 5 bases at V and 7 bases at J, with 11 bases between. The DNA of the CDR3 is TGTGCCAGCAGTCTGGAGGCGGTGACCCAGTACTTC. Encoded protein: CASSLEAVTQYF.

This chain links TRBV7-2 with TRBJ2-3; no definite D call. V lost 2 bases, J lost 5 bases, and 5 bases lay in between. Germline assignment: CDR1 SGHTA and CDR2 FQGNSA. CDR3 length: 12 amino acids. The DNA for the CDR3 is TGTGCCAGCAGCTTACAACTAGATACGCAGTATTTT. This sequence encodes CASSLQLDTQYF. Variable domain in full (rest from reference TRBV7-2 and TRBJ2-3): GAGVSQSPSNKVTEKGKDVELRCDPISGHTALYWYRQSLGQGLEFLIYFQGNSAPDKSGLPSDRFSAERTGGSVSTLTIQRTQQEDSAVYLCASSLQLDTQYFGPGTRLTVL.

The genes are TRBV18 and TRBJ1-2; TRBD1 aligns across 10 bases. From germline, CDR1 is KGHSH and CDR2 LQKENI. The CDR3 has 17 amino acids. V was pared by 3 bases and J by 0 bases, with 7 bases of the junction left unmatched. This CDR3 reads CASSPGQGLKANYGYTF. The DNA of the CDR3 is TGTGCCAGCTCACCGGGACAGGGGCTAAAAGCTAACTATGGCTACACCTTC. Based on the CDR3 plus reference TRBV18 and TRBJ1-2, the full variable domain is NAGVMQNPRHLVRRRGQEARLRCSPMKGHSHVYWYRQLPEEGLKFMVYLQKENIIDESGMPKERFSAEFPKEGPSILRIQQVVRGDSAAYFCASSPGQGLKANYGYTFGSGTRLTVV.

CDR3 nucleotide sequence: TGTGCCAGCAGCTTAGAACTAGCGGGGGGCCTGAGATACAATGAGCAGTTCTTC. This encodes CASSLELAGGLRYNEQFF. The chain has TRBV13 and TRBJ2-1; 12 bases are a match to TRBD2. Trimming at V came to 1 base and at J to 4 bases, leaving 8 bases not matched to a gene. Germline V gene data show CDR1 as PRHDT and CDR2 as FYEKMQ (reference sequence). The CDR3 loop spans 18 amino acids.